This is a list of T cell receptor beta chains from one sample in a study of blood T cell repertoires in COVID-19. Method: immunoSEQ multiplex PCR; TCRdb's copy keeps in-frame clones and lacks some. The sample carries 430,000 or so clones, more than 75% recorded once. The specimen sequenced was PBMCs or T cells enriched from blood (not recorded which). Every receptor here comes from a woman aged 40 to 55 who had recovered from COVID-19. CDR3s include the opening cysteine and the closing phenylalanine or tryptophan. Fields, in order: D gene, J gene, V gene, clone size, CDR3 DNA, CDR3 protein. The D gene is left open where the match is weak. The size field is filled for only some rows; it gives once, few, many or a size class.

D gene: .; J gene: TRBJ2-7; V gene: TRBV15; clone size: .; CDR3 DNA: TGTGCCACCAGCAGAGAATACTACTACGAGCAGTACTTC; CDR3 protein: CATSREYYYEQYF
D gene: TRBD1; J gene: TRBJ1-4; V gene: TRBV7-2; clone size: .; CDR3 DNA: TGTGCCAGCAGCTTAGTGCCCAGGGGGACAACTAATGAAAAACTGTTTTTT; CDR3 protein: CASSLVPRGTTNEKLFF
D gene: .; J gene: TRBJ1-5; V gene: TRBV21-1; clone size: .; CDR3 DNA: TGTGCCAGCAATAGATTTGGTCAGCCCCAGCATTTT; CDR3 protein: CASNRFGQPQHF
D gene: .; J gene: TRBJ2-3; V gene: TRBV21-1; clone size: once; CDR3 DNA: TGTGCCAGCAGCTCCCCTGACAGGGTCGGGGATACGCAGTATTTT; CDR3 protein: CASSSPDRVGDTQYF
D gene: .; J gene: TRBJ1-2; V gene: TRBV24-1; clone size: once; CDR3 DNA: TGTGCCACCAGTGATTTCGACAGCCGCTATGGCTACACCTTC; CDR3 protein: CATSDFDSRYGYTF
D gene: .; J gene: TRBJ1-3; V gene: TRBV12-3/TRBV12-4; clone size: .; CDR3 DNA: TGTGCCAGCCGACAGTCCTCTGGAAACACCATATATTTT; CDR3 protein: CASRQSSGNTIYF
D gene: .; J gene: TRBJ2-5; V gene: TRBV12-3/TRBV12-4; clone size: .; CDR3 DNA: TGTGCCAGCGGGGGGAGCGAGAGAGAGACCCAGTACTTC; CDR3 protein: CASGGSERETQYF
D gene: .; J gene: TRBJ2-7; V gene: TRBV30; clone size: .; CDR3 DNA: TGTGCCTGGAGGTTGGGCAGGGCCTACGAGCAGTACTTC; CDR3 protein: CAWRLGRAYEQYF
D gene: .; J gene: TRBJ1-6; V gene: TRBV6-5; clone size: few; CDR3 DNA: TGTGCCAGCACCAGGGGAAGTTTGAATTCACCCCTCCACTTT; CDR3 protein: CASTRGSLNSPLHF
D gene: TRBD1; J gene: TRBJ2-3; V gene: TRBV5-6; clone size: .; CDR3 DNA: TGTGCCAGCAGCTCCGGGACAGGGTACACAGATACGCAGTATTTT; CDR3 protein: CASSSGTGYTDTQYF
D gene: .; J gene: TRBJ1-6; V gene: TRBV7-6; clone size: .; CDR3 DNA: TGTGCCAGCAGCGCCCCGGGGAATTCACCCCTCCACTTT; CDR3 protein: CASSAPGNSPLHF
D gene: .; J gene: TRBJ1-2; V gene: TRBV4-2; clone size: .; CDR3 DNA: TGTGCCAGCAGCCCTGGGGGGGAGGCAGGGTGGGATGGCTACACCTTC; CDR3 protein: CASSPGGEAGWDGYTF
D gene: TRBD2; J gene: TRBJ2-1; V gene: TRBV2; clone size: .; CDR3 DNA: TGTGCCAGCACAGCGGGAAGGCGAGAGCAGTTCTTC; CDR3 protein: CASTAGRREQFF
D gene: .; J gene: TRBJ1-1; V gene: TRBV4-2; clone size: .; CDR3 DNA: TGTGCCAGCAGCCAAGATCTTTCAGGGAATGAAGCTTTCTTT; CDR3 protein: CASSQDLSGNEAFF
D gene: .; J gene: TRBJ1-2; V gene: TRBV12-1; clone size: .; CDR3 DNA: TGTGCCAGCAGCTTAATTGGGACTTCTTATGGCTACACCTTC; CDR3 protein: CASSLIGTSYGYTF
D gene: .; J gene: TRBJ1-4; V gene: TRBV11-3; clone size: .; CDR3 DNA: TGTGCCAGCAGCTTAGGGGGGGAAAGTGAAAAACTGTTTTTT; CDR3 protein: CASSLGGESEKLFF
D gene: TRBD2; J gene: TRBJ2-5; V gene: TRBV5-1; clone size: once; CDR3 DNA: TGCGCCAGCAGCTTAGGACTAGCGGGAGGAAACCAAGAGACCCAGTACTTC; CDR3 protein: CASSLGLAGGNQETQYF
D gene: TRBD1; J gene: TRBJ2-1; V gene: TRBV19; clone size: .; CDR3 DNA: TGTGCCAGTAGTATGGGAACAGGGGGCTACAATGAGCAGTTCTTC; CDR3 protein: CASSMGTGGYNEQFF
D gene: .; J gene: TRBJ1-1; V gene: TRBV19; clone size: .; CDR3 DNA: TGTGCCAGTAGTCCGTCGGGGACGGGGGGAGCTTTCTTT; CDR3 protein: CASSPSGTGGAFF
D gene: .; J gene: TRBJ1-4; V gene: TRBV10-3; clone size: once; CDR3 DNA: TGTGCCATCAGTTCAGGACAGACCGCAACTAATGAAAAACTGTTTTTT; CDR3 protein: CAISSGQTATNEKLFF
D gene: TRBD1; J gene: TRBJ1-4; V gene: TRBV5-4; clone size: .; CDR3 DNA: TGTGCCAGCAGCCTGGACAGGGAGCCGTTTAATGAAAAACTGTTTTTT; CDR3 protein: CASSLDREPFNEKLFF
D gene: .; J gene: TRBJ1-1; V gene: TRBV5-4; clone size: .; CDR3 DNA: TGTGCCAGCAGCTTTTCGCCAGGGGATTTCACTGAAGCTTTCTTT; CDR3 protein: CASSFSPGDFTEAFF
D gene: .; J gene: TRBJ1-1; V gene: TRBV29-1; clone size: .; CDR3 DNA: TGCAGCGTTGCCGTCCAAGAAACAATATTGAACACTGAAGCTTTCTTT; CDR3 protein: CSVAVQETILNTEAFF
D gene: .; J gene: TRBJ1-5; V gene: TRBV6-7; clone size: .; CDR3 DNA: TGTGCCAGCAGTTACTCCGTAGCAAGCAATCAGCCCCAGCATTTT; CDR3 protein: CASSYSVASNQPQHF
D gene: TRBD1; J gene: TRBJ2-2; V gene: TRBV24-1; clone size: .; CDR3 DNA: TGTGCCACCAGTGATCGACAGGGGCGAGGGAACACCGGGGAGCTGTTTTTT; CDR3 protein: CATSDRQGRGNTGELFF
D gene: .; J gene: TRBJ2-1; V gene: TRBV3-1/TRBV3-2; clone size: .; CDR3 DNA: TGTGCCAGCAGCCAAGGTAGATTTGTAGGGGATGAGCAGTTCTTC; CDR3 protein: CASSQGRFVGDEQFF
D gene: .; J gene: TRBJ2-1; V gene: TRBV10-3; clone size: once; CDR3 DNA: TGTGCCATCAGTAAATCTAGCTATTCCTACAATGAGCAGTTCTTC; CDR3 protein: CAISKSSYSYNEQFF
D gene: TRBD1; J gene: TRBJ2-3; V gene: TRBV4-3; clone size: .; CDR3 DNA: TGCGCCAGCAGCCAAGGACAGGGAGTTAGCACAGATACGCAGTATTTT; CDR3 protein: CASSQGQGVSTDTQYF